Listed below are T cell receptor beta chains from one sample, sequenced in a study of OX40 agonist ivuxolimab in advanced cancers. The method was immunoSEQ multiplex PCR; TCRdb's version includes in-frame clones alone and lacks a portion of them. The table lists about 64,000 clones, 88% of them singletons. The specimen was CD4+ or CD8+ T cells sorted from blood, collected in a trial of the OX40 agonist ivuxolimab. The receptors come from an adult with an advanced solid tumor such as melanoma, head and neck, liver or kidney cancer. Each CDR3 is given with its conserved first and last residue. D genes are given only for firm matches. Clone size is not always given. Where it is, it says once, few, many or a class for expanded clones.

v_call	clone_size	d_call	cdr3_length	j_call	cdr3_nt	cdr3_aa
TRBV30	-	TRBD2	15	TRBJ2-1	TGTGCCTGGAAAACGGAGCGGGGAGCCATCCATGAGCAGTTCTTC	CAWKTERGAIHEQFF
TRBV19	-	-	16	TRBJ2-1	TGTGCCAGTAGTATAGCCCTAGCGAGCTCCTACAATGAGCAGTTCTTC	CASSIALASSYNEQFF
TRBV2	-	-	14	TRBJ1-1	TGTGCCAGCTTGGGCCCGATGATGAACACTGAAGCTTTCTTT	CASLGPMMNTEAFF
TRBV28	-	-	14	TRBJ2-4	TGTGCCAGTGGAACGCGGGATCCCAAAAACATTCAGTACTTC	CASGTRDPKNIQYF
TRBV6-1	-	-	15	TRBJ2-2	TGTGCCAGCAGTGTGAATACCCTTTCCACCGGGGAGCTGTTTTTT	CASSVNTLSTGELFF
TRBV7-1	-	TRBD1	13	TRBJ2-7	TGTGCCAGCAGCACAGGGACAGGGTACGAGCAGTACTTC	CASSTGTGYEQYF
TRBV5-1	-	TRBD1	14	TRBJ1-5	TGCGCCAGCAGTTGGACAGGGGGAGATCAGCCCCAGCATTTT	CASSWTGGDQPQHF
TRBV11-2	-	-	15	TRBJ1-3	TGTGCCAGCAGCTTAAATGGTTTAGGTGGAAACACCATATATTTT	CASSLNGLGGNTIYF
TRBV19	-	-	16	TRBJ2-3	TGTGCCAGTAGTATCGGCGGATTCCCTGGGGGAGATACGCAGTATTTT	CASSIGGFPGGDTQYF
TRBV19	once	-	13	TRBJ2-1	TGTGCCACCTCCGGGACAAATGACAATGAGCAGTTCTTC	CATSGTNDNEQFF
TRBV5-4	-	-	16	TRBJ2-1	TGTGCCAGCAGCTTGGGAGTGGGTAGCGACTACAATGAGCAGTTCTTC	CASSLGVGSDYNEQFF
TRBV11-2	once	-	11	TRBJ2-3	TGTGCCAGCCTGGGCAGCATTACGCAGTATTTT	CASLGSITQYF
TRBV11-3	-	-	19	TRBJ2-6	TGTGCCAGCAGCTTAGAAGGACGACTACGAAGCTCTGGGGCCAACGTCCTGACTTTC	CASSLEGRLRSSGANVLTF
TRBV28	-	-	12	TRBJ1-5	TGTGCCAGCAGTTTATCCTCCCAGACCCAGCATTTT	CASSLSSQTQHF
TRBV9	-	-	15	TRBJ2-1	TGTGCCAGCAGCGTAGCAACTAGTTCCTACAATGAGCAGTTCTTC	CASSVATSSYNEQFF
TRBV30	-	-	14	TRBJ1-1	TGTGCCTGGAGTGGTTTGAGTGTTATAACTGAAGCTTTCTTT	CAWSGLSVITEAFF
TRBV5-1	-	-	11	TRBJ2-5	TGCGCCAGCAGCGCTCAAGAGACCCAGTACTTC	CASSAQETQYF
TRBV5-1	-	-	14	TRBJ1-2	TGCGCCAGCAGCCCTACAGCAGGGCCCGGTGGCTACACCTTC	CASSPTAGPGGYTF
TRBV6-4	-	-	14	TRBJ2-7	TGTGCCAGCAGTACCCGGACTCACTCCTACGAGCAGTACTTC	CASSTRTHSYEQYF
TRBV30	few	-	15	TRBJ1-3	TGTGCCTGGACGTATGAGCTAAGCTCTGGAAACACCATATATTTT	CAWTYELSSGNTIYF
TRBV6-6	-	-	16	TRBJ1-5	TGTGCCAGCAGACCAGCGCTGGGAAGGGGCAATCAGCCCCAGCATTTT	CASRPALGRGNQPQHF
TRBV2	-	-	13	TRBJ2-7	TGTGCCAGCAGTCCCCGGGAATGGGGCGAGCAGTACTTC	CASSPREWGEQYF